This TCR beta chain was observed in a study of cytomegalovirus exposure and HLA in healthy donors. The wider study: Of about 390 genotyped donors, about 80% grouped in the Caucasian-associated ancestry cluster. Findings and caveats of the study: Researchers counted 180 or so TCR beta chains as cytomegalovirus-associated. For presence/absence analyses, sequencing depth was assumed to be roughly uniform across donors. Immune exposure data for these donors was limited to CMV serostatus.

The V and J ends lost 6 bases and 9 bases, in that order; junction bases with no gene match: 8. Per germline, CDR1 MDHEN and CDR2 SYDVKM. The CDR3 has 13 amino acids. A word on this clone: Its antigen is unknown.

Amplification used 60 Vbeta primers and 13 Jbeta primers. Assay used: immunoSEQ multiplex PCR; TCRdb lists only in-frame clones, some missing. This table has approximately 150,000 clones, approximately 82% appearing once. The rearrangement links TRBV28 to TRBJ2-1; TRBD1 matches 7 bases. The sample consisted of PBMCs. The clonotype comes from a middle-aged woman in good health and CMV-seronegative. This CDR3 is CASRRDSRGEQFF. The CDR3, as DNA: TGTGCCAGCAGGAGGGACAGTCGGGGTGAGCAGTTCTTC. Looking up the rest from reference TRBV28 and TRBJ2-1 gives the full variable domain: DVKVTQSSRYLVKRTGEKVFLECVQDMDHENMFWYRQDPGLGLRLIYFSYDVKMKEKGDIPEGYSVSREKKERFSLILESASTNQTSMYLCASRRDSRGEQFFGPGTRLTVL.